This TCR beta chain was sequenced for a study of blood T cell repertoires in COVID-19. Study-wide context: PBMCs, B-cell-depleted T cells, or T cells were the source of the cDNA or gDNA that made up the material.

In the authors' methods: Estimation of nucleated cell counts was performed using reference gene primer amplification. The repertoire was sequenced with immunoSEQ multiplex PCR; TCRdb's copy has only in-frame clones and lacks some. V, J and clone size reflect that table, while D and trimming were determined from the DNA. The sample contains 150,000 or so clones, around 91% of which appear only once. Recruited during active infection, patients (from Seattle) were subsequently followed longitudinally. The V end lost 6 bases, the J end lost 6 bases, and 15 bases lay between the germline ends. CDR3 size: 15 residues. Germline V gene lookup returns CDR1 SEHNR and CDR2 FQNEAQ (reference sequence).

Source material: peripheral blood. The clonotype originates from a man aged 18 to 29 with COVID-19, enrolled during active disease. The chain uses TRBV7-9 and TRBJ1-6; maybe TRBD1 (5 bases). CDR3 nucleotide sequence: TGTGCCAGCAGTCGAAGCGGGGGATTTAATTCACCCCTCCACTTT. Protein product: CASSRSGGFNSPLHF.